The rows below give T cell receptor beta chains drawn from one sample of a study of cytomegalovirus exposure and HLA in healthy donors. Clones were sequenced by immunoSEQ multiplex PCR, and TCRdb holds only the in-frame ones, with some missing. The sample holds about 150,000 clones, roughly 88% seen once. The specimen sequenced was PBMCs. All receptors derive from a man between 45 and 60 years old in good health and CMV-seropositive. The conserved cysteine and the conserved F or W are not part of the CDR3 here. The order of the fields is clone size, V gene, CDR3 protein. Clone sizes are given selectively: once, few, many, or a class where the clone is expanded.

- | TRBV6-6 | ASRTGSLAKNIQY
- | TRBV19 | ASSMGLYYEQY
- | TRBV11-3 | ASSLFEFGGMKTDTQY
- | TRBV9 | ASSGQGAGNQPQH
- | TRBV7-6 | ASSPVTGGHSYEQY
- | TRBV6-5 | ASSYTGTNEQF
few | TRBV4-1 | ASSRVQSEADTQY
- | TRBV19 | ASSDRGTEAF
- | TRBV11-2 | ASSLFPRTSGTTDTQY
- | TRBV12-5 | ASWEFSSYNEQF
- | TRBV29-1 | SVSQAYGYT
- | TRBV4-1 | ASSQDRGGGFTDTQY
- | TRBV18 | ASSPIGSLYEQY
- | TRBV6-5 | ASSYSGRNYGYT
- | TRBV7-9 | ASSLERGYGYT
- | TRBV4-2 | ASSQDYSRGRRWETQY
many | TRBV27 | ASSLWGQSSYNEQF
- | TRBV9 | ASSVTATGGGSPLH
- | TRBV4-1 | ASSQLTDTQY
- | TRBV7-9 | ASSLEGGDGHTEAF
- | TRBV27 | ACRWGGDNYGYT
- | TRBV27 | ASRDRGAGSSYNSPLH
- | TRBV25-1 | ASSDRDPGGNSPLH
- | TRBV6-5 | ASRTGQMNTEAF
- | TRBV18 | ASSNVGAKGDGYT
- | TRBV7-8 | ASSLKRTGIYNEQF
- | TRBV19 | ARKTASRDRHYEQY
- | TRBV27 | ASRELSGVTQY
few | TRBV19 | AVWTGHGYT
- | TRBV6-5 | ASSYFLGTSVYEQF
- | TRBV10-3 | AIARDRGNTQY
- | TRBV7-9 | ASSFPPSGVGETQY
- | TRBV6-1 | ASSERQGVTEAF
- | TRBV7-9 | ASRGQGITGELF
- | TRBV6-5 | ASSYFHSGVNEKLF
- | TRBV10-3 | AISFGPSAGSETQY
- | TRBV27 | ASSLSAAGVDEQF
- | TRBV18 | ASSPQGQYEQF
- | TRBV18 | ASSQETTGNQPQH
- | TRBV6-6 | ASSYSGVGEQF